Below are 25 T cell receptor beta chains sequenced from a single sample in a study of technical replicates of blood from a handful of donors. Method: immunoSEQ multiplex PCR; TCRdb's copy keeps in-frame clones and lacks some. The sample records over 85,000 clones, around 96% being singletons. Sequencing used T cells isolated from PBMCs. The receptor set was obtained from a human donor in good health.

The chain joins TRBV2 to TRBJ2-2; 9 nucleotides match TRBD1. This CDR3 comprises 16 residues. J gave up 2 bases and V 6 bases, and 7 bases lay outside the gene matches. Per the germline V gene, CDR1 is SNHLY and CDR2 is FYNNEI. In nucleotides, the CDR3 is TGTGCCAGCAGCGTGGACAGGGGTGAAAACACCGGGGAGCTGTTTTTT. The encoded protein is CASSVDRGENTGELFF.

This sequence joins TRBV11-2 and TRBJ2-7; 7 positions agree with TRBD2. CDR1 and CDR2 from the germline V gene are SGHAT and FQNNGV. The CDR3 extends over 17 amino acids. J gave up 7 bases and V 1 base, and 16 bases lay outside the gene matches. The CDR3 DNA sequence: TGTGCCAGCAGCTTAGCCCTGTCTAGCGGCCCGGTTGGGGAGCAGTACTTC. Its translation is CASSLALSSGPVGEQYF.

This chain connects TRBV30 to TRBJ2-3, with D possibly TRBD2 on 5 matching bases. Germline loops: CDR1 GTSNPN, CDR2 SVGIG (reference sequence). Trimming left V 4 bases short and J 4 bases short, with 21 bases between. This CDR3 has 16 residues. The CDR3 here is CAWTQTHTLGADTQYF. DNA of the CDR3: TGTGCCTGGACCCAAACCCATACCCTCGGGGCAGATACGCAGTATTTT.

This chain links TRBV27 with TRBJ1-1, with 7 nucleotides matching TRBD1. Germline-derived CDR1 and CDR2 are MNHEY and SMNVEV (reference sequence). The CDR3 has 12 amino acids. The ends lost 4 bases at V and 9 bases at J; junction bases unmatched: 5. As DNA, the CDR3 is TGTGCCAGCAGTTACAGACAGGGCCAAGCTTTCTTT. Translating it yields CASSYRQGQAFF.

CDR3 coding DNA: TGTGCCAGCAGTGAACATTGGACTAGCAGCAATGAGCAGTTCTTC. Protein: CASSEHWTSSNEQFF. This sequence joins TRBV6-1 and TRBJ2-1; 8 positions agree with TRBD2. The germline gives CDR1 MNHNS, CDR2 SASEGT. V shed 2 bases and J 6 bases; nucleotides not matched to a gene: 6. This CDR3 contains 15 residues.

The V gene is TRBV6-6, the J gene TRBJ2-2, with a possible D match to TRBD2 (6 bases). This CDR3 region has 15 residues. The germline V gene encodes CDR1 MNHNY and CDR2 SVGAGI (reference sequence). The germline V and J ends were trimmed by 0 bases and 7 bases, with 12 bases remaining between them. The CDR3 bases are TGTGCCAGCAGTTACTCGGAGGGTCGAATCGGGGAGCTGTTTTTT. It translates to CASSYSEGRIGELFF.

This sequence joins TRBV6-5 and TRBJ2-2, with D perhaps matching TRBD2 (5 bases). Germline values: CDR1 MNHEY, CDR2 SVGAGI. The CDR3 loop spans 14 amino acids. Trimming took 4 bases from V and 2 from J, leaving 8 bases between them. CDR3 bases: TGTGCCAGCAGTTGGGGAGTTAACACCGGGGAGCTGTTTTTT. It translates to CASSWGVNTGELFF.

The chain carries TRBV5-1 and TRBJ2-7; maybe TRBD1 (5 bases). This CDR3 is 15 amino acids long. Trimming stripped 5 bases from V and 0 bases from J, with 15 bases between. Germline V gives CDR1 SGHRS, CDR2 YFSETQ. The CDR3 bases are TGCGCCAGCAGAAAAAGAGTTGACAGCTCCTACGAGCAGTACTTC. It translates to CASRKRVDSSYEQYF.

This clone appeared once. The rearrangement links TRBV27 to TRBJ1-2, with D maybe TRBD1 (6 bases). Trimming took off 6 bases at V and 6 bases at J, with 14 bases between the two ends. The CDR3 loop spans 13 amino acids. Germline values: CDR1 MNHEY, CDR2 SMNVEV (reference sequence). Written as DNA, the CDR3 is TGTGCCAGCAGCTCAGGGGAATTCAATGGCTACACCTTC. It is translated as CASSSGEFNGYTF.

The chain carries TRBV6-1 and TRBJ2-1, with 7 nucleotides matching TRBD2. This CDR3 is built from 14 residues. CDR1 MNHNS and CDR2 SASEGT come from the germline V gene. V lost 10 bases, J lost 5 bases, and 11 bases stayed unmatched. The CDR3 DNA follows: TGTGCCACCACTACCCGGACTAGTCACAATGAGCAGTTCTTC. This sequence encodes CATTTRTSHNEQFF.

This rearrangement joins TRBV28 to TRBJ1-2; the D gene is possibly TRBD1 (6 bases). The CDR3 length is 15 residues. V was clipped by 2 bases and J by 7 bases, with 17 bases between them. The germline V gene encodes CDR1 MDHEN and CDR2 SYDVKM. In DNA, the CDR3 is TGTGCCAGCAGTTTACCCGACAGGCAGATCCGTGGCTACACCTTC. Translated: CASSLPDRQIRGYTF.

In nucleotides, the CDR3 is TGCGCCAGCAGGGGGGGTTGGGGCACCGGGACAGGGCCGATTCGGGAGCAGTTCTTC. Its protein product is CASRGGWGTGTGPIREQFF. The chain joins TRBV10-2 to TRBJ2-1; 9 bases agree with TRBD1. Germline V gives CDR1 WSHSY, CDR2 SAAADI. The CDR3 is 19 residues long. V shed 6 bases and J 10 bases; nucleotides not matched to a gene: 25.

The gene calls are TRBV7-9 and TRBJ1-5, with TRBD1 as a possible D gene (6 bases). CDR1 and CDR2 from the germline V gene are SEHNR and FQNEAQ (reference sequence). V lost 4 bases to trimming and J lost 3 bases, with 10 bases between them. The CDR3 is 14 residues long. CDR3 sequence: CASSSRDTNQPQHF. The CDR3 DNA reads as TGTGCCAGCAGCTCCCGGGACACCAATCAGCCCCAGCATTTT.

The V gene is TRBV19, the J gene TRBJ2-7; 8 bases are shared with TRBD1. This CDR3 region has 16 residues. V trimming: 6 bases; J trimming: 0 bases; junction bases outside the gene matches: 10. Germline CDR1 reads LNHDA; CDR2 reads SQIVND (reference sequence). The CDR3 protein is CASRPAGQVSSYEQYF. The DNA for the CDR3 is TGTGCCAGTAGGCCCGCGGGACAGGTCAGCTCCTACGAGCAGTACTTC.

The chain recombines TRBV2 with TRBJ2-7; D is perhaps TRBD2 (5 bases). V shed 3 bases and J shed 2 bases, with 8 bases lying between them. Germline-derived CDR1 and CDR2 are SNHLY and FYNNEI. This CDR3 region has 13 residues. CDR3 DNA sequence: TGTGCCAGCAGTGAGGACTTAACCTACGAGCAGTACTTC. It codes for CASSEDLTYEQYF.

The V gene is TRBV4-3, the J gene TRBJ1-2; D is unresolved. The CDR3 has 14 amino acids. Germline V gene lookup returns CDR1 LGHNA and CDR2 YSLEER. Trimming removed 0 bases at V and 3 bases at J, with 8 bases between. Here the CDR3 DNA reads TGCGCCAGCAGCCAAGACGGGGTTGACTATGGCTACACCTTC. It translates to CASSQDGVDYGYTF.

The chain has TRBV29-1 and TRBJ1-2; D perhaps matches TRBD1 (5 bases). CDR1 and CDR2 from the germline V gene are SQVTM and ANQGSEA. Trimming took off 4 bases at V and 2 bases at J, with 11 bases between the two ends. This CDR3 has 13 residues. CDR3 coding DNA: TGCAGCGTTGCTCCAGCAGGGAACTATGGCTACACCTTC. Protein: CSVAPAGNYGYTF.

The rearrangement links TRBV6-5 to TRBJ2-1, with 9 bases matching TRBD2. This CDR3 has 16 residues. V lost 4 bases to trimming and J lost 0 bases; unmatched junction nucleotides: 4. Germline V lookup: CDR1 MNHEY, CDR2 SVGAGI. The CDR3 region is CASSSPSGISYNEQFF. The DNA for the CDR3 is TGTGCCAGCAGTTCCCCTAGCGGGATCTCCTACAATGAGCAGTTCTTC.

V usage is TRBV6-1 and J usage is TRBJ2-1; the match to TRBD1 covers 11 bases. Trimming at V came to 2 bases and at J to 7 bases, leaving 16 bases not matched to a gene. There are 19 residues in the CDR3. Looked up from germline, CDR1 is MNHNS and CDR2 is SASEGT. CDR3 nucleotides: TGTGCCAGCAGTGAATATTTAGTGCGTGAGGACAGGGGGCTTAATGAGCAGTTCTTC. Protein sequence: CASSEYLVREDRGLNEQFF.

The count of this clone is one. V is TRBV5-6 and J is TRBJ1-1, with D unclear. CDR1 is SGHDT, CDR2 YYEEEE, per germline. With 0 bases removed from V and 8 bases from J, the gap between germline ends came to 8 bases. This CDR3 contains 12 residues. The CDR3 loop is CASSLAIGEAFF. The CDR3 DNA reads TGTGCCAGCAGCTTGGCCATCGGGGAAGCTTTCTTT.

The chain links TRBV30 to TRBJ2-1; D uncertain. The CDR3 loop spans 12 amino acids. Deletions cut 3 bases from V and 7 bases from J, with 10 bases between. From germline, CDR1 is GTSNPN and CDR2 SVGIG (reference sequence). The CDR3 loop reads CAWRVIRNEQFF. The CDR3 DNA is TGTGCCTGGAGAGTCATTCGGAATGAGCAGTTCTTC. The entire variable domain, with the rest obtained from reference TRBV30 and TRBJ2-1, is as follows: SQTIHQWPATLVQPVGSPLSLECTVEGTSNPNLYWYRQAAGRGLQLLFYSVGIGQISSEVPQNLSASRPQDRQFILSSKKLLLSDSGFYLCAWRVIRNEQFFGPGTRLTVL.

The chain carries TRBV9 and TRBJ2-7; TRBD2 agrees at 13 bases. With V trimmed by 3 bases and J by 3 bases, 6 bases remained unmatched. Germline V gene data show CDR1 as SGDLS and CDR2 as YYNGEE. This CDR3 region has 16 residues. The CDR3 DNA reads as TGTGCCAGCAGCGAGGGACTAGCGGGGCCTAACTACGAGCAGTACTTC. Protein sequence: CASSEGLAGPNYEQYF.

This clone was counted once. The CDR3 bases are TGTGCCAGTAGTATGGGACGTACAGGGTATCTCCCAGAGGGGAACACTGAAGCTTTCTTT. It yields the protein CASSMGRTGYLPEGNTEAFF. This chain links TRBV19 with TRBJ1-1, with a tentative D call TRBD1 (6 bases). CDR1 LNHDA and CDR2 SQIVND come from the germline V gene (reference sequence). Trimming stripped 3 bases from V and 1 base from J, with 27 bases between. There are 20 residues in the CDR3.

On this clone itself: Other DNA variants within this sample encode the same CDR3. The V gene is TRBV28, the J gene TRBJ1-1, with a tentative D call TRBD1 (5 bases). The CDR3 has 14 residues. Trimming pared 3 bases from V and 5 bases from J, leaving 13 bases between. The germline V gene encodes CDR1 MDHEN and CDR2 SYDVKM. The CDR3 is CASSLVGRGTEAFF. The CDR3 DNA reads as TGTGCCAGCAGTTTGGTAGGTCGGGGGACTGAAGCTTTCTTT.

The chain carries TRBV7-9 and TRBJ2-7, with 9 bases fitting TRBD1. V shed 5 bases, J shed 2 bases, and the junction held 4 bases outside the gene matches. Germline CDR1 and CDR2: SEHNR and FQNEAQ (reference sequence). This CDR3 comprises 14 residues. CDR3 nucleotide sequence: TGTGCCAGCAGCCCACAGGGGGCCCCCTACGAGCAGTACTTC. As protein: CASSPQGAPYEQYF.